What follows are 8 T cell receptor beta chains derived from one specimen sequenced in a study of tumor-infiltrating lymphocytes in primary liver carcinoma. Using a constant-region primer together with ProtoScript II reverse transcriptase, TCR beta cDNA was made from about 500 ng of total RNA. ARM-PCR was slightly modified, and three nested multiplex PCR rounds with it gave rise to the TCR beta libraries. Investigators reported that the first two PCR rounds, at 10 cycles each, used TRBV1-TRBV30 forward primers with a C-beta reverse primer. TCRdb reprocessed the multiplex PCR reads with MiXCR, giving one entry per CDR3 protein. The repertoire holds roughly 57,000 distinct CDR3 sequences, with 70% to 85% as singletons. From roughly 20-30 mg of unsorted bulk tissue, DNA and RNA were co-extracted together. Sequenced: liver tumor tissue from sampling region 2. This sample's subset: tumor region T2, inferior pole. The receptors stem from a middle-aged man with primary liver carcinoma and hepatitis B virus infection.

The table lists this clonotype with a few counts. A junction boundary mismatches the germline segment, possibly from a read error. This chain uses TRBV6-6 with TRBJ2-1; D tentatively fits TRBD1 or TRBD2 (5 bases each). This CDR3 has 16 residues. CDR1 is MNHNY, CDR2 SVGAGI, per germline (reference sequence). CDR3 residues: CASSLRDGGSYNEQLF. CDR3 nucleotide sequence: TGTGCCAGCAGTCTCCGGGACGGCGGCTCCTACAATGAGCAGCTCTTC.

The V and J genes are TRBV20-1 and TRBJ2-5; the D call may be TRBD1 or TRBD2 (6 bases each). This CDR3 has 13 amino acids. Trimming shortened V by 7 bases and J by 4 bases, and 16 bases separated the two germline ends. CDR1 is DFQATT, CDR2 SNEGSKA, per germline (reference sequence). The chain's CDR3 is CSVQRGAGETQYF. The CDR3, as DNA: TGCAGTGTCCAGAGGGGGGCGGGAGAGACCCAGTACTTC.

Worth noting for this clonotype: A much larger clonotype is one base distant, so this may be a read error. The genes are TRBV29-1 and TRBJ2-7, with D perhaps matching TRBD1 (6 bases). Germline CDR1 SQVTM, CDR2 ANQGSEA. There are 13 residues in the CDR3. The CDR3 DNA reads as TGCAGCGTGGACTTACAGGGCTCCTACGAGCAGTGCTTC. Its protein product is CSVDLQGSYEQCF.

This clonotype was picked up a small number of times. In nucleotides, the CDR3 is TGCAGCGGGTCAGGGGGCTGGCTAATGAACACTGAAGCTTTCTTT. Amino acids: CSGSGGWLMNTEAFF. This rearrangement joins TRBV29-1 to TRBJ1-1; TRBD1 aligns across 8 bases. CDR3 length: 15 amino acids. With 7 bases clipped from V and 0 bases from J, the junction kept 10 bases outside the gene matches. Per the germline V gene, CDR1 is SQVTM and CDR2 is ANQGSEA.

Worth noting for this clonotype: A much larger clone lies one base from this, so it may be a read error. The gene calls are TRBV4-3 and TRBJ2-7; D possibly corresponds to TRBD1 (6 bases). This CDR3 region has 14 residues. Germline CDR1 is LGHNA and CDR2 is YSLEER. Here the CDR3 reads CSSSPKDSTYEQYF. The CDR3 bases are TGCTCCAGCAGCCCCAAGGACAGCACCTACGAGCAGTACTTC.

Details on this clonotype: A read error may be the cause here, since a much bigger clone is one base away. The chain uses TRBV5-1 and TRBJ2-7; tentatively, D is TRBD1 (6 bases). The CDR3 contains 15 residues. V lost 2 bases to trimming and J lost 3 bases, with 15 bases between them. CDR1 and CDR2 (germline): SGHRS, YFSETQ. CDR3 sequence: CASSFDWTVSYEQYF. The CDR3 DNA reads as TGCGCCAGCAGCTTCGACTGGACAGTGAGCTACGAGCAGTACTTC.

As regards this clonotype: One end of the junction is discordant with germline, which a read error may explain. The chain recombines TRBV6-6 with TRBJ2-3; TRBD1 matches 9 bases. Germline V gene lookup returns CDR1 MNHNY and CDR2 SVGAGI (reference sequence). The CDR3 consists of 15 residues. The CDR3 loop is CASSHGTGIADTQYF. The CDR3, as DNA: TGTGCCAGCAGTCACGGGACAGGGATAGCAGATACGCAGTATTTC.

Concerning this clonotype: A read error may produce the germline difference seen at one junction end. The gene calls are TRBV10-3 and TRBJ2-7, with a weak D call TRBD2 (5 bases). This CDR3 spans 14 amino acids. CDR1 and CDR2 (germline): ENHRY, SYGVKD. CDR3 sequence reads: CAICDPRGFGEQYF. The CDR3 nucleotides are TGTGCCATCTGTGACCCCCGGGGTTTCGGGGAGCAGTACTTC.